Below, 25 T cell receptor beta chains from the same sample are listed, as sequenced in a study of beta chain features in type 1 diabetes. Sequenced material consisted of expressed TCRB transcripts (all of the isolated RNA was reverse transcribed). Sequencing used immunoSEQ multiplex PCR; TCRdb keeps in-frame clones, though not all of them. This table has fewer than 900,000 clones, roughly 16% appearing once. The sequenced sample consisted of naive CD4+ T cells from blood. These receptor sequences come from a woman younger than 35 in good health.

The gene calls are TRBV9 and TRBJ2-1, with no clear D. CDR3 length equals 14 residues. Per the germline V gene, CDR1 is SGDLS and CDR2 is YYNGEE. V was trimmed by 3 bases and J by 1 base, leaving 8 bases between them. CDR3: CASSAIGSYNEQFF. The CDR3 region has the DNA TGTGCCAGCAGCGCCATCGGGTCCTACAATGAGCAGTTCTTC. Full variable domain (rest looked up from reference TRBV9 and TRBJ2-1): DSGVTQTPKHLITATGQRVTLRCSPRSGDLSVYWYQQSLDQGLQFLIQYYNGEERAKGNILERFSAQQFPDLHSELNLSSLELGDSALYFCASSAIGSYNEQFFGPGTRLTVL.

The genes are TRBV27 and TRBJ1-2; D may be TRBD1 (5 bases). The V gene's germline CDR1 is MNHEY and CDR2 SMNVEV (reference sequence). The CDR3 is made up of 15 amino acids. V lost 5 bases to trimming and J lost 0 bases, with 13 bases between them. The CDR3 spells CASSHDLRANYGYTF. CDR3 DNA: TGTGCCAGCAGTCACGACCTCAGGGCTAACTATGGCTACACCTTC.

V is TRBV13 and J is TRBJ1-6; TRBD1 matches 7 bases. Germline-derived CDR1 and CDR2 are PRHDT and FYEKMQ (reference sequence). The CDR3 length is 15 residues. The ends lost 2 bases at V and 7 bases at J; junction bases unmatched: 5. The CDR3: CASSLLTGKNSPLHF. Here the CDR3 DNA reads TGTGCCAGCAGCTTACTGACAGGGAAAAATTCACCCCTCCACTTT.

This clone was seen a few times. The chain links TRBV18 to TRBJ2-5; D gene ambiguous. Trimming removed 0 bases from V and 2 bases from J, with 13 bases in between. Germline values: CDR1 KGHSH, CDR2 LQKENI. This CDR3 contains 16 residues. The CDR3 here is CASSPPGHRIQETQYF. The CDR3, as DNA: TGTGCCAGCTCACCACCGGGCCACCGAATACAAGAGACCCAGTACTTC.

This clone occurred a few times. This CDR3 is CASSLSGSTDTQYF. The CDR3, as DNA: TGTGCCAGCAGTCTTAGCGGGAGCACAGATACGCAGTATTTT. The rearrangement uses TRBV25-1 and TRBJ2-3, with 7 bases identical to TRBD2. The germline gives CDR1 MGHDK, CDR2 SYGVNS. After removal of 5 bases from V and 0 bases from J, the junction contained 2 bases not matched to a gene. The CDR3 runs to 14 residues.

The chain couples TRBV11-2 to TRBJ2-7; 11 bases align to TRBD2. The length of the CDR3 is 14 residues. CDR1 and CDR2 from the germline V gene are SGHAT and FQNNGV. V lost 3 bases, J lost 4 bases, and 2 bases stayed unmatched. The CDR3 sequence is CASSFSGRAYEQYF. As DNA, the CDR3 is TGTGCCAGCAGCTTTAGCGGGAGGGCTTACGAGCAGTACTTC.

This chain joins TRBV2 and TRBJ2-1; tentative D call: TRBD2 (5 bases). The germline CDR1 and CDR2 sequences are SNHLY and FYNNEI. CDR3 length: 13 amino acids. Deletions cut 2 bases from V and 13 bases from J, with 15 bases between. CDR3 sequence (DNA): TGTGCCAGCAGTGAATTCATCGGACTCGTCCAGTTCTTC. As protein: CASSEFIGLVQFF.

The V and J genes are TRBV27 and TRBJ1-1; 8 bases fit TRBD1. The trim removed 5 bases at V and 4 bases at J, leaving 6 bases unmatched. The germline gives CDR1 MNHEY, CDR2 SMNVEV (reference sequence). The CDR3 extends over 14 amino acids. CDR3 sequence reads: CASSRPGQATEAFF. Written as DNA, the CDR3 is TGTGCCAGCAGTCGGCCGGGACAGGCCACTGAAGCTTTCTTT.

The gene calls are TRBV18 and TRBJ2-7; D remains ambiguous. V dropped 2 bases and J dropped 2 bases, with 13 bases sitting between them. CDR1 and CDR2 (germline): KGHSH, LQKENI. CDR3 size: 15 residues. CDR3 coding DNA: TGTGCCAGCTCACCATCACACTTGTTAACCTACGAGCAGTACTTC. Its translation: CASSPSHLLTYEQYF.

This clone showed up just a few times. The chain links TRBV5-4 to TRBJ2-7, with D perhaps TRBD2 (5 bases). Germline lookup yields CDR1 SGHNT and CDR2 YYREEE (reference sequence). Trimming left V 1 base short and J 0 bases short, with 11 bases between. This CDR3 has 15 amino acids. CDR3 sequence (DNA): TGTGCCAGCAGCTTGAGCGCGGGCCTCTCCTACGAGCAGTACTTC. This encodes CASSLSAGLSYEQYF.

J is TRBJ2-1 and V is TRBV18, with D hard to call. This CDR3 is 13 amino acids long. Germline V gene lookup returns CDR1 KGHSH and CDR2 LQKENI. The ends were cut back, 4 bases at V and 8 bases at J, with 12 bases in the middle. The DNA of the CDR3 is TGTGCCAGCTCACTTAGGACGGCGGATGAGCAGTTCTTC. It specifies CASSLRTADEQFF.

This clone was recorded a few times. The CDR3 DNA is TGTGCCAGCAGCCCATCTAGCGGAGGAGAGACCCAGTACTTC. It yields the protein CASSPSSGGETQYF. V is TRBV7-9 and J is TRBJ2-5; 7 nucleotides match TRBD2. The length of the CDR3 is 14 residues. V shed 5 bases, J shed 4 bases, and the junction held 7 bases outside the gene matches. The germline gives CDR1 SEHNR, CDR2 FQNEAQ (reference sequence).

This clone occurred a few times. The chain uses TRBV27 and TRBJ1-6; the D is unclear. Trimming left V 5 bases short and J 10 bases short, with 12 bases between. The CDR3 totals 13 residues. Germline CDR1 MNHEY, CDR2 SMNVEV (reference sequence). The CDR3 DNA follows: TGTGCCAGCAGTGGCAGCGGAGGGTCACCCCTCCACTTT. This sequence encodes CASSGSGGSPLHF.

The chain is built from TRBV10-3 and TRBJ2-7; TRBD1 aligns across 8 bases. Per the germline V gene, CDR1 is ENHRY and CDR2 is SYGVKD. J gave up 4 bases and V 0 bases, and 5 bases lay outside the gene matches. This CDR3 region has 15 residues. DNA of the CDR3: TGTGCCATCAGTGAGTCGGCAGGGGGCAAATACGAGCAGTACTTC. It specifies CAISESAGGKYEQYF.

This chain uses TRBV10-3 with TRBJ2-7, with D perhaps TRBD1 or TRBD2 (5 bases each). CDR3 size: 15 residues. Germline assignment: CDR1 ENHRY and CDR2 SYGVKD. The V and J ends lost 6 bases and 3 bases respectively, with 18 bases between them. CDR3 sequence: CAISDTRDGNYEQYF. CDR3 nucleotide sequence: TGTGCCATCAGCGACACCCGGGACGGAAACTACGAGCAGTACTTC.

The V and J genes are TRBV2 and TRBJ1-5; tentative D call: TRBD1 (5 bases). Trimming left V 4 bases short and J 5 bases short, with 12 bases between. CDR1 is SNHLY and CDR2 is FYNNEI in the germline V gene. This CDR3 region has 14 residues. The CDR3 DNA reads TGTGCCAGCAGTGGTGGGCAGGGATATCAGCCCCAGCATTTT. Translation: CASSGGQGYQPQHF. Using reference TRBV2 and TRBJ1-5 for the parts outside the CDR3, the full variable domain is EPEVTQTPSHQVTQMGQEVILRCVPISNHLYFYWYRQILGQKVEFLVSFYNNEISEKSEIFDDQFSVERPDGSNFTLKIRSTKLEDSAMYFCASSGGQGYQPQHFGDGTRLSIL.

This clone has more than one count but fewer than ten. The chain recombines TRBV28 with TRBJ2-7; 7 bases align to TRBD1. CDR1 and CDR2 (germline): MDHEN, SYDVKM. V lost 3 bases and J lost 3; bases outside the gene matches: 8. The CDR3 is 15 residues long. In nucleotides, the CDR3 is TGTGCCAGCAGTTTGGTAGACAGGGCAGGCTACGAGCAGTACTTC. The encoded protein is CASSLVDRAGYEQYF.

The chain couples TRBV2 to TRBJ1-1; 9 bases line up with TRBD1. Looked up from germline, CDR1 is SNHLY and CDR2 is FYNNEI. The CDR3 is 17 residues long. J gave up 1 base and V 4 bases, and 10 bases lay outside the gene matches. Written as DNA, the CDR3 is TGTGCCAGCAGTGGGAGGGGACAGGGCGTTTGGAACACTGAAGCTTTCTTT. Amino acids: CASSGRGQGVWNTEAFF. Together with reference TRBV2 and TRBJ1-1, the CDR3 gives the full variable domain: EPEVTQTPSHQVTQMGQEVILRCVPISNHLYFYWYRQILGQKVEFLVSFYNNEISEKSEIFDDQFSVERPDGSNFTLKIRSTKLEDSAMYFCASSGRGQGVWNTEAFFGQGTRLTVV.

The sample holds a few counts of this clone. An end of the junction does not agree with germline; a read error may underlie this. This sample includes further DNA sequences coding for the same CDR3. J is TRBJ1-3 and V is TRBV18, with TRBD1 matching over 8 bases. CDR3 length: 14 amino acids. Per germline, CDR1 KGHSH and CDR2 LQKENI. The chain's CDR3 is CASSPQGAGNTIYF. DNA for the CDR3: TGTGCCAGCTCCCCACAGGGGGCTGGAAACACCATATATTTT.

The rearrangement joins TRBV27 to TRBJ2-3, with D possibly being TRBD1 or TRBD2 (5 bases each). CDR3 length: 14 residues. Trimming left V 3 bases short and J 5 bases short, with 12 bases between. CDR1 and CDR2 (germline): MNHEY, SMNVEV (reference sequence). CDR3 nucleotide sequence: TGTGCCAGCAGTTTCCGGGGCCCCCAAGATACGCAGTATTTT. This sequence encodes CASSFRGPQDTQYF.

The V gene is TRBV2, the J gene TRBJ2-2, with 10 bases identical to TRBD1. V was pared by 3 bases and J by 4 bases, with 2 bases of the junction left unmatched. Germline loops: CDR1 SNHLY, CDR2 FYNNEI. CDR3 length equals 15 residues. The CDR3 sequence is CASSETGGRTGELFF. The CDR3 coding sequence is TGTGCCAGCAGTGAGACAGGGGGCCGCACCGGGGAGCTGTTTTTT.

This clone was seen only a few times. The chain joins TRBV7-6 to TRBJ2-1; 11 bases fit TRBD2. CDR1 and CDR2 from the germline V gene are SGHVS and FNYEAQ. Trimming at V came to 1 base and at J to 8 bases, leaving 4 bases not matched to a gene. This CDR3 is built from 15 residues. The CDR3 reads CASSLGLAGKDEQFF. The CDR3 nucleotides are TGTGCCAGCAGCTTAGGACTAGCGGGGAAGGATGAGCAGTTCTTC.

This clone was detected only a few times. CDR3 region: CASSRQGGVQTQYF. As DNA, the CDR3 is TGTGCCAGCAGTCGTCAGGGGGGAGTGCAGACCCAGTACTTC. The rearrangement joins TRBV28 to TRBJ2-5, with a possible D match to TRBD1 (7 bases). This CDR3 contains 14 residues. Germline CDR1 MDHEN, CDR2 SYDVKM. The V end lost 5 bases, the J end lost 6 bases, and 16 bases lay between the germline ends.

This chain connects TRBV27 to TRBJ1-6; D is unclear. The CDR3 runs 15 residues. Germline CDR1 MNHEY, CDR2 SMNVEV (reference sequence). Deletions cut 6 bases from V and 2 bases from J, with 11 bases between. CDR3 sequence reads: CASRNYLTYNSPLHF. The CDR3 coding sequence is TGTGCCAGCAGGAACTACCTCACCTATAATTCACCCCTCCACTTT.

The chain joins TRBV7-6 to TRBJ2-7, with TRBD2 matching 7 bases. The CDR3 is made up of 14 amino acids. V lost 1 base, J lost 4 bases, and 4 bases stayed unmatched. CDR1 and CDR2 (germline): SGHVS, FNYEAQ. In DNA form, the CDR3 reads TGTGCCAGCAGCTTAGGGGAGGGCAGTTACGAGCAGTACTTC. It translates to CASSLGEGSYEQYF. Combining the CDR3 with reference TRBV7-6 and TRBJ2-7 gives the whole variable domain GAGVSQSPRYKVTKRGQDVALRCDPISGHVSLYWYRQALGQGPEFLTYFNYEAQQDKSGLPNDRFSAERPEGSISTLTIQRTEQRDSAMYRCASSLGEGSYEQYFGPGTRLTVT.